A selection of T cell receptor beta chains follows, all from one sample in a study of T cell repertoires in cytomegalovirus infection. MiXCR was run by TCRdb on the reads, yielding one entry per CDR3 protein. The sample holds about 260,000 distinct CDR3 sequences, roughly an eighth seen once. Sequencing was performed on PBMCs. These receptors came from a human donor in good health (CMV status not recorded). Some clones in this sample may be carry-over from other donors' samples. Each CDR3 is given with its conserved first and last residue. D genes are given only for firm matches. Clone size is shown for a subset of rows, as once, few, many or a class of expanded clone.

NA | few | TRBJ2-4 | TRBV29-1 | TGCAGCGTGATTACGTTGGACAGCCGAAACATTCAGTACTTC | CSVITLDSRNIQYF
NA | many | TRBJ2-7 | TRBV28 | TGTGCCAGCAGTACTGGGACGGGATCCTACGAGCAGTACTTC | CASSTGTGSYEQYF
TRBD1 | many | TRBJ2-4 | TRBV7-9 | TGTGCCAGCAGCCGATATGGACAGGGTGAGGCCAAAAACATTCAGTACTTC | CASSRYGQGEAKNIQYF
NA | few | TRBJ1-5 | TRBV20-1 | TGCAGTGCTAGAGTCTCACATGGTGGGAGGGAGGACAATCAGCCCCAGCATTTT | CSARVSHGGREDNQPQHF
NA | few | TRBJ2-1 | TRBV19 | TGTGCCAGTAGTATAGGGACAGCGACCTGGGGGGATGAGCAGTTCTTC | CASSIGTATWGDEQFF
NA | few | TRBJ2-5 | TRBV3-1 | TGTGCCAGCGGGAGACGGGCCTCCGAGACCCAGTACTTC | CASGRRASETQYF
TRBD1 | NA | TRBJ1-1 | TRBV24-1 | TGTGCCACCAGTGATTCGACAGGGGGCAGGTCTTTCTTT | CATSDSTGGRSFF
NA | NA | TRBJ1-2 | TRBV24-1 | TGTGCCACCAGTGACACCGGGACGAGGAATTACACCTTC | CATSDTGTRNYTF
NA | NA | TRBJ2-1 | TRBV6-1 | TGTGCCAGCAGTGAAGAGGGGTCCTCCTACAATGAGCAGTTCTTC | CASSEEGSSYNEQFF
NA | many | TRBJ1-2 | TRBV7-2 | TGTGCCAGCAGCTTGGCGGGCAGGACCCGCTACACCTTC | CASSLAGRTRYTF
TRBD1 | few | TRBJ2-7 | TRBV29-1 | TGCAGCGTCTTTGGGACAGGGTCCACCTACGAGCAGTACTTC | CSVFGTGSTYEQYF
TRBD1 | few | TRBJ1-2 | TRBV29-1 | TGCAGCGTTGGAGGGACAGGGACGGGGTATAACTATGGCTACACCTTC | CSVGGTGTGYNYGYTF
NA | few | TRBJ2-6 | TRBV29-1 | TGCAGCGTTGCTAGGGTAGGGAGTGGGGCCAACGTCCTGACTTTC | CSVARVGSGANVLTF
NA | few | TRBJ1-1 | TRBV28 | TGTGCCAGCAGTCTTAGACGGCCTATGGGGACTGAAGCTTTCTTT | CASSLRRPMGTEAFF
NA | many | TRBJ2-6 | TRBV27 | TGTGCCAGCAGTCTCGTGGGGAGGGGGGCCAACGTCCTGACTTTC | CASSLVGRGANVLTF
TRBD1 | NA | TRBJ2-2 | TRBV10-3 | TGTGCCCTCCGGGGGACAGGGCAAAACACCGGGGAGCTGTTTTTT | CALRGTGQNTGELFF
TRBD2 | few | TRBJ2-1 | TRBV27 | TGTGCCAGCAGTTTACGTTTTAGCGGGGCTGAGCAGTTCTTC | CASSLRFSGAEQFF
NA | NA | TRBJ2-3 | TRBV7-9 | TGTGCCAGCAGCTCAACCTTAGGATCTAGCACAGATACGCAGTATTTT | CASSSTLGSSTDTQYF
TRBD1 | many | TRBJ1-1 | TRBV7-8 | TGTGCCAGCAGCTTAGCGGGACAGGGTGACACTGAAGCTTTCTTT | CASSLAGQGDTEAFF
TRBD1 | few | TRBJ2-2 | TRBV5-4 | TGTGCCAGCAGCGTGGGGCCCGGGACAGAAACCGGGGAGCTGTTTTTT | CASSVGPGTETGELFF
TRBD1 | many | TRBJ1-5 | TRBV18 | TGTGCCAGCTCACCCCGGGACAGGGGAGGTCAGCCCCAGCATTTT | CASSPRDRGGQPQHF
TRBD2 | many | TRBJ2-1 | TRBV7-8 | TGTGCCAGCAGCTCCCGGGGGGGTAATTACAATGAGCAGTTCTTC | CASSSRGGNYNEQFF
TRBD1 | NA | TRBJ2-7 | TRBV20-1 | TGCAGTGCTAGACCGGGACAGGGATCGATTAGCGAGCAGTACTTC | CSARPGQGSISEQYF
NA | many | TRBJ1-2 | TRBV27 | TGTGCCAGCAGTCCTTCTGGTGTTCAGCCCAGGTATGGCTACACCTTC | CASSPSGVQPRYGYTF
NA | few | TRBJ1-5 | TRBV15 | TGTGCCACCAGCAGAGATCGGATGGGGGGGAGCAATCAGCCCCAGCATTTT | CATSRDRMGGSNQPQHF
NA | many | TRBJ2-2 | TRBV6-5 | TGTGCCAGCAGGACCACCGGGGAGCTGTTTTTT | CASRTTGELFF
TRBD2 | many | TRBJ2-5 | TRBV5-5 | TGTGCCAGCAGCCCCCTCACTAGCGGGGGGGAAGAGACCCAGTACTTC | CASSPLTSGGEETQYF
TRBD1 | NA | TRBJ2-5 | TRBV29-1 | TGCAGCGTTGGACAGGGTGGACAAGAGACCCAGTACTTC | CSVGQGGQETQYF
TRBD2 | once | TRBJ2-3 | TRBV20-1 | TGCAGTGCTAACCAACTAGCGGGAGGACCAGATACGCAGTATTTT | CSANQLAGGPDTQYF
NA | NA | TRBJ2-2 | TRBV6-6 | TGTGCCAGCAGTTACTCGACTGAGAACACCGGGGAGCTGTTTTTT | CASSYSTENTGELFF
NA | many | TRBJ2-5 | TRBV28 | TGTGCCAGCAGTTTCGCCTCACAAGAGACCCAGTACTTC | CASSFASQETQYF
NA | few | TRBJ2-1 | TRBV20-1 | TGCAGTGCTAGGGCCCTGGACTACAATGAGCAGTTCTTC | CSARALDYNEQFF
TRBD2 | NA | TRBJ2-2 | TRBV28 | TGTGCCAGCAGTCCTAGCGGGAGGGCCAAGACCGGGGAGCTGTTTTTT | CASSPSGRAKTGELFF
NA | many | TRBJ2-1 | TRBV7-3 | TGTGCCAGCAGCTTCGGCAGGGGATCCTACAATGAGCAGTTCTTC | CASSFGRGSYNEQFF
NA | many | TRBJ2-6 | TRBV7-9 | TGTGCCAGCAGTCCCGTCCGCTCTGGGGCCAACGTCCTGACTTTC | CASSPVRSGANVLTF
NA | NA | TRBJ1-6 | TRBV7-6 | TGTGCCAGCAGCCCAGGAGACTCCTATAATTCACCCCTCCACTTT | CASSPGDSYNSPLHF
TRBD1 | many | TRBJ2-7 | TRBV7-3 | TGTGCCAGCAGCCCAGACGGACAGGGGGGGTACGAGCAGTACTTC | CASSPDGQGGYEQYF
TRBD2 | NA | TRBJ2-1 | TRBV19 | TGTGCCAGTAGTGGAATAGCGGGGGCTTCGCTCTCCTACAATGAGCAGTTCTTC | CASSGIAGASLSYNEQFF
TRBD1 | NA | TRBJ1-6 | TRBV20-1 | TGCAGTGCCAGACAGGGAGCGGGGCAAGGGAGGGGCTCCTATAATTCACCCCTCCACTTT | CSARQGAGQGRGSYNSPLHF
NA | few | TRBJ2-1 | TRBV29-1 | TGCAGCGTTGACCGAAAGGGGCAGTCTGAGCAGTTCTTC | CSVDRKGQSEQFF
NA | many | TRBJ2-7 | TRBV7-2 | TGTGCCAGCAGCTTAGGACTATCCTACGAGCAGTACTTC | CASSLGLSYEQYF